This T cell receptor (beta chain) is from a study of chemoradiotherapy in HPV16-positive cancers (dated by TCRdb to about 2022). In the study overall: Candidate HPV-specific T-cell clones and common TCR motifs were defined through functional T-cell assays on cells from a couple of HPV16-positive patients. The candidate HPV-specific TCRs and motifs were then tracked in TCR repertoires from 86 patients with HPV-related cancers. The study set out to ask whether T-cell immunity against the HPV oncoproteins E6 and E7 changes over the course of chemoradiotherapy and whether that immunity affects survival. The investigation overall reported the following: Expansion of candidate HPV-specific clones and E7-related TCR motifs was observed in the tumor microenvironment during treatment, whereas no such expansion was observed for non-HPV-specific T cells. The functional definition of HPV-specific T cells was derived from only two HPV16-positive patients, and the survival association was reported for HPV16-positive patients. In HPV16-positive patients, expansion of HPV-responsive T cells during chemoradiotherapy was associated with improved recurrence-free survival.

Notes on this clone: Its antigen is still unknown. Base qualities are not at hand, and no much larger clone is one base apart.

Because repertoires were sampled repeatedly during chemoradiotherapy, clonal expansion in the tumor microenvironment could be followed. The CDR3 numbers 13 residues from cysteine through phenylalanine. Left in the record is the CDR3 DNA by itself, 39 bases read in frame from the first base. The germline V gene yields SGDLS for CDR1 and YYNGEE for CDR2. After removal of 7 bases from V and 5 bases from J, the junction retains 4 bases not matched to a gene. The library relied on the immunoSEQ multiplex PCR assay. TCRdb limited this immuneACCESS table to in-frame rearrangements with V and J called. A share of clones is missing; checked studies link under half to unresolved V genes, and the rest is unexplained. Here the sample has 25,000 to 30,000 clones; nearly 95% occur a single time. The ten largest clones take up roughly 18% of the sample.

This sequence uses TRBV9 and TRBJ2-5, with TRBD2 identical over 11 junction bases. This TCR derives from a human donor with HPV-associated anogenital cancer. The sample consisted of blood, taken from a patient who underwent chemoradiotherapy. The CDR3 amino acid sequence is: CASGTSGWETQYF. The DNA sequence is as follows: TGTGCCAGCGGGACTAGCGGTTGGGAGACCCAGTACTTC.